The 19 T cell receptor beta chains in this list originate from one sample, sequenced in a study of long-term antiretroviral therapy in people with HIV. Version v3.0 of the immunoSEQ assay was performed at survey level. Sequenced by immunoSEQ multiplex PCR; TCRdb stores in-frame clones only, minus some. The top ten clones hold 10% to 15% of a sample with tens of thousands of clones, 65% to 85% of them seen once. Source: unsorted PBMCs, taken around 1.7 years before starting antiretroviral therapy. These receptors originate from a woman between 40 and 55 years old with HIV.

The V call is TRBV6-5, the J call TRBJ2-3; D is unresolved. The germline gives CDR1 MNHEY, CDR2 SVGAGI. The CDR3 covers 15 residues. Trimming cost V 0 bases and J 6 bases, with 13 bases left between them. The CDR3 is CASSYSSADPDTQYF. CDR3 coding DNA: TGTGCCAGCAGTTACTCATCGGCAGACCCGGATACGCAGTATTTT.

The chain uses TRBV5-4 and TRBJ2-7, with a weak D call TRBD2 (5 bases). The CDR3 consists of 13 residues. Trimming pared 2 bases from V and 6 bases from J, leaving 12 bases between. Germline V gene data show CDR1 as SGHNT and CDR2 as YYREEE (reference sequence). CDR3 in DNA: TGTGCCAGCAGCTTTGGCGGAGGTGCCGAGCAGTACTTC. Protein product: CASSFGGGAEQYF. Variable domain in full (rest from reference TRBV5-4 and TRBJ2-7): ETGVTQSPTHLIKTRGQQVTLRCSSQSGHNTVSWYQQALGQGPQFIFQYYREEENGRGNFPPRFSGLQFPNYSSELNVNALELDDSALYLCASSFGGGAEQYFGPGTRLTVT.

This chain connects TRBV27 to TRBJ2-7, with 13 bases that match TRBD2. This CDR3 spans 15 amino acids. Germline CDR1 and CDR2: MNHEY and SMNVEV (reference sequence). Trimming took 5 bases from V and 6 from J; bases not matched to a gene: 7. The CDR3 nucleotides read TGTGCCAGCAGTCCCCCGGGACTAGCGGGACGCGAGCAGTACTTC. It encodes CASSPPGLAGREQYF.

The rearrangement uses TRBV4-3 and TRBJ2-7; 7 bases are a match to TRBD2. CDR3 length: 16 residues. With V trimmed by 1 base and J by 0 bases, 6 bases remained unmatched. CDR1 and CDR2 from the germline V gene are LGHNA and YSLEER. Here the CDR3 reads CASSQGRGLSSYEQYF. DNA for the CDR3: TGCGCCAGCAGCCAAGGGCGGGGGTTGAGCTCCTACGAGCAGTACTTC.

This clone was recorded only once. The V call is TRBV9, the J call TRBJ1-4; TRBD1 matches 10 bases. V lost 3 bases to trimming and J lost 8 bases; unmatched junction nucleotides: 4. CDR3 length: 14 amino acids. Germline lookup yields CDR1 SGDLS and CDR2 YYNGEE. This chain's CDR3 is CASSGGTGAEKLFF. CDR3 coding DNA: TGTGCCAGCAGCGGCGGGACAGGGGCGGAAAAACTGTTTTTT.

The rearrangement links TRBV7-9 to TRBJ1-2; TRBD1 agrees at 7 bases. Germline assignment: CDR1 SEHNR and CDR2 FQNEAQ (reference sequence). J lost 7 bases, V lost 6 bases, and 14 bases had no gene match. The CDR3 runs 15 residues. The CDR3 reads CASSSTGTVSSGYTF. The CDR3 DNA reads TGTGCCAGCAGTTCCACCGGGACAGTCAGCAGTGGCTACACCTTC. The full variable domain, in which reference TRBV7-9 and TRBJ1-2 provide the parts outside the CDR3, is DTGVSQNPRHKITKRGQNVTFRCDPISEHNRLYWYRQTLGQGPEFLTYFQNEAQLEKSRLLSDRFSAERPKGSFSTLEIQRTEQGDSAMYLCASSSTGTVSSGYTFGSGTRLTVV.

The chain carries TRBV29-1 and TRBJ2-2; 8 bases fit TRBD2. This CDR3 contains 13 residues. Germline CDR1 and CDR2: SQVTM and ANQGSEA. V lost 5 bases to trimming and J lost 1 base; unmatched junction nucleotides: 0. The CDR3 coding sequence is TGCAGCGTTCTAGCGGGGAACACCGGGGAGCTGTTTTTT. The encoded protein is CSVLAGNTGELFF.

The V and J genes are TRBV7-8 and TRBJ2-1, with 9 bases matching TRBD2. Looked up from germline, CDR1 is SGHVS and CDR2 is FQNEAQ. The CDR3 has 20 residues. With V trimmed by 0 bases and J by 3 bases, 15 bases remained unmatched. CDR3 bases: TGTGCCAGCAGCTTAGCGCAGGGCAGTCTAGCGGGACTACTCTACAATGAGCAGTTCTTC. Protein product: CASSLAQGSLAGLLYNEQFF.

This chain connects TRBV30 to TRBJ1-1; D gene uncertain. This CDR3 contains 15 residues. The V gene lost 0 bases and the J gene lost 2 bases, with 13 bases spanning the gap. Germline V gene sequence: CDR1 GTSNPN, CDR2 SVGIG (reference sequence). The CDR3 bases are TGTGCCTGGAGTGTACTGGCAGCTTCCAACACTGAAGCTTTCTTT. Residues: CAWSVLAASNTEAFF.

The CDR3 protein is CASSGWLWDNEQFF. The DNA of the CDR3 is TGTGCCAGCAGTGGCTGGCTTTGGGACAATGAGCAGTTCTTC. The V call is TRBV27, the J call TRBJ2-1; D is uncertain. Deletions cut 5 bases from V and 5 bases from J, with 13 bases between. Germline CDR1 and CDR2: MNHEY and SMNVEV (reference sequence). The CDR3 is made up of 14 amino acids.

V usage is TRBV7-9 and J usage is TRBJ1-5; no firm D call. V dropped 2 bases and J dropped 5 bases, with 4 bases sitting between them. CDR3 size: 12 residues. Germline CDR1 SEHNR, CDR2 FQNEAQ (reference sequence). In nucleotides, the CDR3 is TGTGCCAGCAGCTTAAACGATCAGCCCCAGCATTTT. Encoded protein: CASSLNDQPQHF.

This sequence joins TRBV11-2 and TRBJ2-2; D might be TRBD1 or TRBD2, each matching 5 bases. The germline V gene encodes CDR1 SGHAT and CDR2 FQNNGV. The CDR3 is made up of 17 amino acids. Trimming shortened V by 4 bases and J by 5 bases, and 20 bases separated the two germline ends. The CDR3, as DNA: TGTGCCAGCAGCTCGCGAGCTTCCGGGACCTCAACCGGGGAGCTGTTTTTT. It encodes CASSSRASGTSTGELFF.

The rearrangement joins TRBV7-9 to TRBJ1-1; D call uncertain. Germline V gene lookup returns CDR1 SEHNR and CDR2 FQNEAQ (reference sequence). The V end lost 5 bases, the J end lost 0 bases, and 13 bases lay between the germline ends. The CDR3 is 15 residues long. CDR3 nucleotides: TGTGCCAGCAGCGAACCGGGCGCCCTGAACACTGAAGCTTTCTTT. It encodes CASSEPGALNTEAFF.

CDR3 DNA sequence: TGTGCTAGTGGTGAACAGGGGTCTGAAGCTTTCTTT. Its translation is CASGEQGSEAFF. This chain uses TRBV12-5 with TRBJ1-1; 7 bases are shared with TRBD1. The CDR3 consists of 12 residues. Germline values: CDR1 LGHNT, CDR2 FRNRAP. V gave up 5 bases and J gave up 6 bases; unmatched junction bases: 3.

The CDR3 reads CASRRDLSYGYTF. DNA of the CDR3: TGTGCCAGCAGAAGGGACCTATCTTATGGCTACACCTTC. The gene calls are TRBV2 and TRBJ1-2; possibly TRBD1 for D (5 bases). Germline V gene lookup returns CDR1 SNHLY and CDR2 FYNNEI. V was clipped by 6 bases and J by 5 bases, with 13 bases between them. The CDR3 is 13 amino acids.

This clone is a singleton in its sample. The rearrangement joins TRBV11-2 to TRBJ1-2; tentative D call: TRBD1 (5 bases). Germline V gives CDR1 SGHAT, CDR2 FQNNGV. V lost 1 base and J 2 bases, leaving 11 bases between the germline ends. The CDR3 length is 15 residues. CDR3 sequence (DNA): TGTGCCAGCAGCTTAGCCCCAGGGAACAACTATGGCTACACCTTC. Protein sequence: CASSLAPGNNYGYTF. The variable domain in full, completed from reference TRBV11-2 and TRBJ1-2, reads EAGVAQSPRYKIIEKRQSVAFWCNPISGHATLYWYQQILGQGPKLLIQFQNNGVVDDSQLPKDRFSAERLKGVDSTLKIQPAKLEDSAVYLCASSLAPGNNYGYTFGSGTRLTVV.

The J gene is TRBJ2-1, the V gene TRBV6-6, with 8 nucleotides matching TRBD2. This CDR3 has 13 residues. V dropped 11 bases and J dropped 6; count of bases not matched to a gene: 9. Germline V lookup: CDR1 MNHNY, CDR2 SVGAGI (reference sequence). DNA for the CDR3: TGTGCCGCCAAGCGGGGGTCGCCCAATGAGCAGTTCTTC. Translation: CAAKRGSPNEQFF.

The chain has TRBV11-2 and TRBJ2-3; tentatively, D is TRBD2 (6 bases). This CDR3 comprises 15 residues. Germline V CDR1 and CDR2: SGHAT, FQNNGV. The ends were cut back, 7 bases at V and 0 bases at J, with 14 bases in the middle. For the CDR3, the DNA is TGTGCCAGCAATCGGGGCGGGATTAGCACAGATACGCAGTATTTT. As protein: CASNRGGISTDTQYF.

This clone was recorded a few times. The V gene is TRBV7-2, the J gene TRBJ1-3; perhaps TRBD1 as D (6 bases). Germline V lookup: CDR1 SGHTA, CDR2 FQGNSA. The CDR3 is 12 amino acids. The germline V and J ends were trimmed by 5 bases and 5 bases, with 7 bases remaining between them. The CDR3 nucleotides read TGTGCCAGCAGCGGGGGGCGAAACACCATATATTTT. It is translated as CASSGGRNTIYF.